The present TCR beta chain was sequenced within a study of blood T cells in healthy people across ages (dated by TCRdb to the mid-2010s). Regarding the research as a whole: Template switching captured roughly one uniquely barcoded TCR beta cDNA molecule per two T cells in model experiments. Donors of different ages were randomly distributed across sequencing lanes to avoid experimental bias. Donors were grouped into four age groups: young (average about 15 years), middle-aged (39), aged (around 60) and long-lived (less than 85). Using the same blood draw, the study looked at two additional independent replicas of 1 million unique cDNA reads for two donors, one aged 18 to 30 and the other aged 80 or older. Age-related changes in TCR beta repertoire diversity were measured in the study by deep sequencing normalized with unique cDNA molecular identifiers. General findings and caveats noted by the study authors: Since profiling was done on bulk unsorted PBMCs, naive and antigen-experienced compartments could not be conclusively compared. There was a strong correlation between observed TCR beta diversity and the percentage of naive T cells measured by flow cytometry. The long-lived group showed more naive CD4+ T cells, fewer expanded clones and increased TCR diversity than the aged group, suggesting age selection. As age increased, observed TCR beta diversity per million T cells dropped in a roughly linear way, and a significant reduction was already evident by age around 41. Donor CMV infection status was unknown, potentially confounding age-related changes in expanded clonotypes. Total diversity estimates from one million sequenced T cells were considered lower bounds and underestimates.

Systemically healthy Caucasian individuals from Russia, around 39 in total and aged about 6 to 95 years, were included as donors. Roughly 9.5 milliliters of peripheral blood were drawn from each donor into EDTA-treated Vacutainer tubes. Ficoll-Paque density-gradient centrifugation was used to isolate PBMCs, with at least 6 million obtained per sample. Trizol reagent was used to extract total RNA from PBMCs, with at least 6 micrograms per sample. For every donor, flow cytometry on a PBMC aliquot measured the percentage of naive CD45RAhigh/CD27high T cells. CDR1 and CDR2 are drawn from the germline V gene (reference sequence): MNHEY, SMNVEV. Trimming removed 6 bases from V and 0 bases from J; the gene matches leave 9 bases unexplained. Taken from cysteine to phenylalanine, the CDR3 has 16 residues. Just the 48-base CDR3 DNA is kept, in frame starting at base 1. Receptor libraries were prepared by 5' RACE. Sequencing was performed on an Illumina HiSeq 2500. A second PCR of about 6 to 12 cycles was run with a J-beta primer mix and a sample-barcoded 5' primer. Each TCR beta cDNA molecule received a unique molecular identifier from a template-switch 5' adaptor carrying 12 random nucleotides. Each sample yielded at least 2.5 million CDR3-containing paired-end reads. First-strand cDNA was synthesized from all RNA with the Mint cDNA synthesis kit, primed by a TRBC-specific oligonucleotide. All cDNA was treated with uracil-DNA glycosylase and then went through a first 18-cycle PCR with the universal primers M1SS and BC2_uni_R. Regarding the original processing steps: For normalization, 1 million high-quality reads, each with a distinct molecular identifier, were randomly selected from each sample. Instead of being binned into consensus sequences, reads with shared molecular identifiers were discarded. MiTCR, with a Q25 quality threshold and the strictest error-elimination algorithm, was used for CDR3 identification, clonotype clustering and error correction. A nonparametric unseen species model using Euler transformation provided a lower-bound estimate of total TCR beta diversity. The raw public data were reprocessed by TCRdb itself: fastp quality trimming at Q25, MiXCR clonotype calling, in-frame beta chains only. Identical CDR3 proteins give one entry, which carries the most common genes and DNA. TCRdb, rather than the study authors, made the V and J calls. Here the sample has roughly 700,000 distinct CDR3 sequences; roughly 50% occur a single time. Together, the top ten hold 30% to 35% of the sample.

This clonotype was counted between two and nine times. Its antigen is still unknown. Per-nucleotide qualities are absent, and no much larger clonotype sits a single base away. The sequencing sample was made of blood. The chain uses TRBV27 and TRBJ2-7; TRBD2 agrees with 9 junctional bases. This clonotype was obtained from a woman aged 60-75 years in good health. The CDR3 in this case is CASRKTSGSSSYEQYF. In nucleotide form, the sequence is TGTGCCAGCAGAAAAACTAGCGGGTCTAGCTCCTACGAGCAGTACTTC.